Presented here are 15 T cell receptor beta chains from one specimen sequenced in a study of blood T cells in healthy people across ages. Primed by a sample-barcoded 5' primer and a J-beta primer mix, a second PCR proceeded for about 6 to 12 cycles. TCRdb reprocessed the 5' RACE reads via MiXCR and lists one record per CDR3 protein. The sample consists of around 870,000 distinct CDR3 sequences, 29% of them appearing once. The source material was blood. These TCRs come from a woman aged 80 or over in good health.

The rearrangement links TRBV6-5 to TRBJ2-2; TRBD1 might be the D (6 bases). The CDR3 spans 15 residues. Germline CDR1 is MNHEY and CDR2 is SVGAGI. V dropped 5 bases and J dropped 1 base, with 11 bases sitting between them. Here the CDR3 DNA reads TGTGCCAGCAGTATACAGGGTCTGAACACCGGGGAGCTGTTTTTT. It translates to CASSIQGLNTGELFF.

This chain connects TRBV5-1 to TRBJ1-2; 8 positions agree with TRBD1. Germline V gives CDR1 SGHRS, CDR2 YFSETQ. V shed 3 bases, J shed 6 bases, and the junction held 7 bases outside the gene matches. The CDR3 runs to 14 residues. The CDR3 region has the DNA TGCGCCAGCAGCTACCGGGACAGGTCTGATGGCTACACCTTC. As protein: CASSYRDRSDGYTF.

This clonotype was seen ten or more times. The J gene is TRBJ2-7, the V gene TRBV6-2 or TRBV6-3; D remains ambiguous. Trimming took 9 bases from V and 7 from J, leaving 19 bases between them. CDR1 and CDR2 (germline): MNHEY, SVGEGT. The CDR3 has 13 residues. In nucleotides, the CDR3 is TGTGCCAGGCCGGGTCACTGGACGTTGGAGCAGTACTTC. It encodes CARPGHWTLEQYF.

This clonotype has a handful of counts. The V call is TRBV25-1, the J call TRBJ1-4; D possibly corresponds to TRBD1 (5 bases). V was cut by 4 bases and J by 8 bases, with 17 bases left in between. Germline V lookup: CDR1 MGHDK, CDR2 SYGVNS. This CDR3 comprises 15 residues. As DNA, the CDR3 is TGTGCCAGCAGTGTGCCGGGACGGCGGGAGGAAAAACTGTTTTTT. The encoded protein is CASSVPGRREEKLFF.

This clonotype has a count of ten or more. CDR3: CASSLWQGAYNEQFF. CDR3 sequence (DNA): TGTGCCAGCAGCTTATGGCAGGGGGCGTACAATGAGCAGTTCTTC. This chain joins TRBV7-9 and TRBJ2-1; 8 bases map to TRBD1. CDR3 size: 15 residues. CDR1 SEHNR and CDR2 FQNEAQ come from the germline V gene (reference sequence). The V and J ends lost 2 bases and 4 bases, in that order; junction bases with no gene match: 4.

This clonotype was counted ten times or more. In nucleotides, the CDR3 is TGTGCCAGCAGTTGGACAGGGTCCCCTGAAGCTTTCTTT. Residues: CASSWTGSPEAFF. The rearrangement links TRBV12-3 or TRBV12-4 to TRBJ1-1; TRBD1 aligns across 8 bases. V lost 4 bases and J lost 6; bases outside the gene matches: 4. CDR3 length: 13 amino acids.

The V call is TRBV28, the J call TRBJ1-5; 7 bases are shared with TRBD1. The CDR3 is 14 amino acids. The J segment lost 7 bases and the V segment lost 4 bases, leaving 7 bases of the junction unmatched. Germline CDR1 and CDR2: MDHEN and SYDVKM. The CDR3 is CASSSYRGGQPQHF. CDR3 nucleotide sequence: TGTGCCAGCAGTTCCTACAGGGGTGGACAGCCCCAGCATTTT.

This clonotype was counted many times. CDR3 coding DNA: TGCAGTGCTAGGGGGACTAGCGGGGCCCACGAGCAGTACTTC. Translating it yields CSARGTSGAHEQYF. The gene calls are TRBV20-1 and TRBJ2-7; 13 bases map to TRBD2. There are 14 residues in the CDR3. Germline V lookup: CDR1 DFQATT, CDR2 SNEGSKA (reference sequence). Trimming at V came to 3 bases and at J to 5 bases, leaving 4 bases not matched to a gene.

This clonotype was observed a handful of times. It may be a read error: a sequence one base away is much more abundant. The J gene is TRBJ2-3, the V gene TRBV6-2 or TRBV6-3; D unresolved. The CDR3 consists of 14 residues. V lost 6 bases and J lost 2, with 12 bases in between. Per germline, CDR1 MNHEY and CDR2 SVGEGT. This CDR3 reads CASRYVSYTDTQYF. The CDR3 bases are TGTGCCAGCAGGTACGTCTCCTACACAGATACGCAGTATTTT.

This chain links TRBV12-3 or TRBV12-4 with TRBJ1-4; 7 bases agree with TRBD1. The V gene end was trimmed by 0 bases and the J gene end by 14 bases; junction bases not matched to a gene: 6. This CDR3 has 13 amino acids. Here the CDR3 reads CASSLANPGQLFF. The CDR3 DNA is TGTGCCAGCAGTTTAGCAAATCCGGGACAGCTGTTTTTT.

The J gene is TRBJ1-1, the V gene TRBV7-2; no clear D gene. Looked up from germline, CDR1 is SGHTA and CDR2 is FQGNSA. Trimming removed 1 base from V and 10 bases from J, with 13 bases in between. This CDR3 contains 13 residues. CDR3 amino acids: CASSLVLFGVAFF. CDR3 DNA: TGTGCCAGCAGCTTAGTTTTGTTCGGGGTAGCTTTCTTT.

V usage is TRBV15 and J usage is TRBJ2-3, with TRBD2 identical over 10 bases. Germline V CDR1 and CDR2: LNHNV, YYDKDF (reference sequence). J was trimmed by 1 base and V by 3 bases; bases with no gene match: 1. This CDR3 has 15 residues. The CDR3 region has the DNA TGTGCCACCAGCAGGAGCGGGGGGGGCACAGATACGCAGTATTTT. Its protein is CATSRSGGGTDTQYF.

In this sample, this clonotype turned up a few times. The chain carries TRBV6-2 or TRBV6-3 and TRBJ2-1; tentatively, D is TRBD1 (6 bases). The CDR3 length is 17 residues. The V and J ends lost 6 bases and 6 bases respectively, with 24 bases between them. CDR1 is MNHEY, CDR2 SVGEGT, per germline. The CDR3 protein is CASRTQTGPLKSNEQFF. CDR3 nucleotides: TGTGCCAGCAGAACTCAGACAGGACCACTTAAGAGCAATGAGCAGTTCTTC.

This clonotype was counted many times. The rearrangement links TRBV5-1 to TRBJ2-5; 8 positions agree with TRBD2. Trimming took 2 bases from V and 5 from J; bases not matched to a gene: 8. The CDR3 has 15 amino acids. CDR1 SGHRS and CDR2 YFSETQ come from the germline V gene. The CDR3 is CASSFQAGARETQYF. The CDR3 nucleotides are TGCGCCAGCAGCTTTCAAGCGGGGGCGAGGGAGACCCAGTACTTC.

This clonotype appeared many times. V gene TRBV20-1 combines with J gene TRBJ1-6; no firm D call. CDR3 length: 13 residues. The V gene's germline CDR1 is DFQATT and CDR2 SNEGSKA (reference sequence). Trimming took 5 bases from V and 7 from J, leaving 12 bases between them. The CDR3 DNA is TGCAGTGCTTCCGAAACTGAAAATTCACCCCTCCACTTT. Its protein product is CSASETENSPLHF.